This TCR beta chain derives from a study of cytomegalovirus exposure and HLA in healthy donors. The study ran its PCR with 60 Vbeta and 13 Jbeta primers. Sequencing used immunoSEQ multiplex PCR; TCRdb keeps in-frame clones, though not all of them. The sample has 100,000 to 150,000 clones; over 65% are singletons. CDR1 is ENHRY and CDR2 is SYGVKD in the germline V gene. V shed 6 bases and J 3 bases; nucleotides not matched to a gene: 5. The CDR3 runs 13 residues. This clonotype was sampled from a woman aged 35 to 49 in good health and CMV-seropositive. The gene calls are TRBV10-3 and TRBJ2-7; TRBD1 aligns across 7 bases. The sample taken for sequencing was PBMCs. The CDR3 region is CAIRSGTDYEQYF. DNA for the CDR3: TGTGCCATCAGGTCCGGGACAGACTACGAGCAGTACTTC.